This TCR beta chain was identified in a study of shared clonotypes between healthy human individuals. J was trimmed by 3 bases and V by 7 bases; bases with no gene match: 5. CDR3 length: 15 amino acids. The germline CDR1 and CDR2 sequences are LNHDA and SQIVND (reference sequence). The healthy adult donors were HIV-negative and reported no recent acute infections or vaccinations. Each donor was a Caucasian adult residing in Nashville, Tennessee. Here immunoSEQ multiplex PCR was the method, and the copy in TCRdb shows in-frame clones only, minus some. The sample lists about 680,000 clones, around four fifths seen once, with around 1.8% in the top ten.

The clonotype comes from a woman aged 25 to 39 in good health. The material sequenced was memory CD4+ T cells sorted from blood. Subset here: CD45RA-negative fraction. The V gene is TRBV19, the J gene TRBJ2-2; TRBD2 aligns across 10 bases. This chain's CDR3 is CASTGLAAYTGELFF. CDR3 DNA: TGTGCCAGTACAGGACTAGCGGCCTACACCGGGGAGCTGTTTTTT.